What follows are 9 T cell receptor beta chains derived from one specimen sequenced in a study of memory CD8 T cells in hepatitis C reinfection. Time point indicated: peak reinfection, 3 to 8 weeks after reinfection detection. TCR sequencing was done directly ex vivo on sorted cells, without expansion in vitro. Sequenced by immunoSEQ multiplex PCR; TCRdb stores in-frame clones only, minus some. The sample holds around 45,000 clones; 88% are singletons and the top ten take around 1.2%. The source material was naive CD8+ T cells sorted from blood. These receptors were obtained from a man aged 18-30 years with hepatitis C virus infection.

The V gene is TRBV4-1, the J gene TRBJ2-1; possibly TRBD2 for D (6 bases). V lost 0 bases and J 1 base, leaving 7 bases between the germline ends. The CDR3 is 15 residues long. Germline CDR1 and CDR2: MGHRA and YSYEKL. Here the CDR3 DNA reads TGCGCCAGCAGCCAAGAGGGGGGTTCCTACAATGAGCAGTTCTTC. Its translation: CASSQEGGSYNEQFF.

V is TRBV27 and J is TRBJ2-1; no reliable D call. The CDR3 runs 13 residues. V was trimmed by 6 bases and J by 3 bases, leaving 9 bases between them. Per germline, CDR1 MNHEY and CDR2 SMNVEV (reference sequence). The DNA for the CDR3 is TGTGCCAGCAGGTCCGTTCTCTACAATGAGCAGTTCTTC. Protein: CASRSVLYNEQFF.

The chain is built from TRBV7-9 and TRBJ2-1, with 13 bases identical to TRBD2. The CDR3 has 16 amino acids. Trimming removed 5 bases from V and 7 bases from J; junction bases left unmatched: 8. The germline V gene encodes CDR1 SEHNR and CDR2 FQNEAQ (reference sequence). The CDR3 DNA follows: TGTGCCAGCAGCGCCCAACTAGCGGGAGGGCGAAATGAGCAGTTCTTC. It encodes CASSAQLAGGRNEQFF.

This sequence joins TRBV4-1 and TRBJ2-5; 9 positions match TRBD2. Germline V gives CDR1 MGHRA, CDR2 YSYEKL. The junction had 11 bases not matched to a gene; V was cut back by 4 bases and J by 2 bases. The CDR3 consists of 17 residues. The CDR3, as DNA: TGCGCCAGCAGCCCTCAGGTGGCGGGGGGGCTACAAGAGACCCAGTACTTC. Its translation is CASSPQVAGGLQETQYF.

The chain has TRBV13 and TRBJ2-2; 7 bases agree with TRBD1. This CDR3 is built from 18 residues. Germline V lookup: CDR1 PRHDT, CDR2 FYEKMQ (reference sequence). The trim removed 1 base at V and 5 bases at J, leaving 13 bases unmatched. The CDR3 reads CASSLVKLRGLGTGELFF. CDR3 in DNA: TGTGCCAGCAGCTTAGTGAAGTTAAGGGGGCTCGGAACCGGGGAGCTGTTTTTT.

V usage is TRBV7-9 and J usage is TRBJ1-2, with D perhaps matching TRBD1 (5 bases). The CDR3 is 13 residues long. Germline values: CDR1 SEHNR, CDR2 FQNEAQ (reference sequence). Between the trimmed V and J ends, which lost 4 bases and 8 bases, there was a span of 14 bases. The CDR3, as DNA: TGTGCCAGCAGCTCCTCAGGGATTGGGGGCTACACCTTC. Translated: CASSSSGIGGYTF. Full variable domain (outside the CDR3, taken from reference TRBV7-9 and TRBJ1-2): DTGVSQNPRHKITKRGQNVTFRCDPISEHNRLYWYRQTLGQGPEFLTYFQNEAQLEKSRLLSDRFSAERPKGSFSTLEIQRTEQGDSAMYLCASSSSGIGGYTFGSGTRLTVV.

Only a few counts were recorded for this clone. The chain joins TRBV4-3 to TRBJ1-5; 7 bases map to TRBD1. V was pared by 0 bases and J by 5 bases, with 4 bases of the junction left unmatched. The CDR3 has 15 amino acids. Germline V gene data show CDR1 as LGHNA and CDR2 as YSLEER. The chain's CDR3 is CASSQDTGEDQPQHF. CDR3 nucleotides: TGCGCCAGCAGCCAAGATACAGGGGAAGATCAGCCCCAGCATTTT.

The gene calls are TRBV28 and TRBJ2-3, with D maybe TRBD1 (6 bases). Germline V lookup: CDR1 MDHEN, CDR2 SYDVKM. The CDR3 is made up of 16 amino acids. Trimming pared 5 bases from V and 2 bases from J, leaving 17 bases between. The CDR3 DNA reads as TGTGCCAGCAGTCCGGGGACAATTTCGACCACAGATACGCAGTATTTT. Protein product: CASSPGTISTTDTQYF.

Regarding this clone: Additional DNA sequences in this sample encode the identical CDR3. CDR3 bases: TGTGCCAGCAGCTTTATAGTCGGTGGAGGGGATACGCAGTATTTT. Translating gives CASSFIVGGGDTQYF. The chain recombines TRBV5-8 with TRBJ2-3; D is perhaps TRBD2 (6 bases). CDR1 is SGHTS and CDR2 is YDEGEE in the germline V gene. V gave up 2 bases and J gave up 6 bases, with 16 bases separating them. This CDR3 region has 15 residues.